This T cell receptor (beta chain) was retrieved from a study of T cells in Graves' hyperthyroidism and ophthalmopathy. Study details: Peripheral blood was acquired at first diagnosis, ahead of any therapy whatsoever. Study-wide findings and caveats: The model's output predicted ophthalmopathy at a median of 6.5 months prior to onset. Among thyroid clonotypes expanded above 0.001, most also appeared in blood.

This CDR3 has 11 residues. V was cut by 6 bases and J by 5 bases, with 8 bases left in between. Germline V lookup: CDR1 SGHTS, CDR2 YDEGEE. Extraction of PBMCs used roughly 9.3 ml of fresh peripheral blood. Amplification targeted TCR beta CDR3 regions from RNA transcripts. TCR CDR3 regions were first amplified by RT-PCR with HTBI primers. MiXCR, run by TCRdb on the multiplex PCR reads, gives a single entry per CDR3 protein. The profile covers about 250,000 distinct CDR3 sequences, with roughly 15% appearing a single time and around 30% taken by the ten largest. Of note for this clonotype: The antigen is not known.

The sequence was collected from a woman aged 45-60 years with Graves' hyperthyroidism that later progressed to Graves' ophthalmopathy. The J gene is TRBJ2-5, the V gene TRBV5-8; D gene unclear. Sequenced sample: blood. The CDR3 reads CASTNYETQYF. The DNA of the CDR3 is TGTGCCAGCACTAACTACGAGACCCAGTACTTC.